A selection of T cell receptor beta chains follows, all from one sample in a study of T cells in Graves' hyperthyroidism and ophthalmopathy. One entry per CDR3 protein results from TCRdb running MiXCR on the multiplex PCR reads. The sample includes about 380,000 distinct CDR3 sequences, around 15% of them seen just once. Source material: blood. All receptors derive from a woman in her thirties with Graves' ophthalmopathy. Each CDR3 is given with its conserved first and last residue. The D gene is left open where the match is weak. Part of the rows lack a size; the others show once, few, many or a class for expanded clones.

CDR3 DNA	CDR3 protein	clone size	D gene	V gene	J gene
TGTGCCAGTACCCTGGGACTAGCGGGGGGGCCTTTAGATGAGCAGTTCTTC	CASTLGLAGGPLDEQFF	many	TRBD2	TRBV11-2	TRBJ2-1
TGTGCCAGCAGCTTTGCGGGGGGCTACAATGAGCAGTTCTTC	CASSFAGGYNEQFF	many	TRBD2	TRBV11-2	TRBJ2-1
TGTGCCACCAGACCGGGACAGAACACAGATACGCAGTATTTT	CATRPGQNTDTQYF	few	TRBD1	TRBV5-5	TRBJ2-3
TGTGCCAGCACCTGGGGAGGGCTAGAGCAGTACTTC	CASTWGGLEQYF	-	TRBD2	TRBV12-3/TRBV12-4	TRBJ2-7
TGCAGCGTTCAGAATACAGGGCCAGATACGCAGTATTTT	CSVQNTGPDTQYF	-	-	TRBV29-1	TRBJ2-3
TGTGCCAGCAGGGCAGGGACCTACGAGCAGTACTTC	CASRAGTYEQYF	many	-	TRBV2	TRBJ2-7
TGTGCCAGCAGTGGCTGGGCCAGCAATTCACCCCTCCACTTT	CASSGWASNSPLHF	few	-	TRBV25-1	TRBJ1-6
TGTGCAACCACAGGGTTCGGGGGCTACACCTTC	CATTGFGGYTF	many	-	TRBV28	TRBJ1-2
TGTGCCAGCAGCCAAGATCAGTTGGGTGTAGCGGGGAGTGAGCAGTTCTTC	CASSQDQLGVAGSEQFF	few	TRBD2	TRBV4-2	TRBJ2-1
TGTGCCAGCAGTGTTTCCCCCAGCCCTGGTCAGCCCCAGCATTTT	CASSVSPSPGQPQHF	many	-	TRBV6-1	TRBJ1-5
TGTGCCAGCAGCCCCTCCGGTGGGAGGCAAGAGACCCAGTACTTC	CASSPSGGRQETQYF	many	-	TRBV7-2	TRBJ2-5
TGTGCCAGCAGCAGGGGGGACTTCTGGGACACCGGGGAGCTGTTTTTT	CASSRGDFWDTGELFF	many	-	TRBV12-3/TRBV12-4	TRBJ2-2
TGCAGTGCTAGACCTACCGTGGACGGAACTAATGAAAAACTGTTTTTT	CSARPTVDGTNEKLFF	many	-	TRBV20-1	TRBJ1-4
TGTGCCAGCAGATCGACAGGGTTCTACGAGCAGTACTTC	CASRSTGFYEQYF	few	TRBD1	TRBV6-2/TRBV6-3	TRBJ2-7
TGTGCCAGCCTAAAGGCAGGAGCGAACACCGGGGAGCTGTTTTTT	CASLKAGANTGELFF	many	-	TRBV2	TRBJ2-2
TGTGCCAGCAGCGTAGAGGCCAGTTACGGGGATGATGATGAAGCTTTCTTT	CASSVEASYGDDDEAFF	many	-	TRBV9	TRBJ1-1
TGTGCCAGCAGTTTCCTAGCGGGGGGCTCTAGTGAGCAGTTCTTC	CASSFLAGGSSEQFF	many	TRBD2	TRBV12-3/TRBV12-4	TRBJ2-1
TGTGCCAGCCCCGTCGCGGGATCGAACACCGGGGAGCTGTTTTTT	CASPVAGSNTGELFF	many	-	TRBV2	TRBJ2-2